This T cell receptor beta chain stems from a study of T cell responses to AZD1222 COVID-19 vaccine. CDR1 is LGHNT and CDR2 is FRNRAP in the germline V gene. Deletions cut 1 base from V and 6 bases from J, with 10 bases between. The CDR3 sequence is 14 residues long. Only in-frame clones appear in the TCRdb table, and some are missing; sequencing was by immunoSEQ multiplex PCR. The top ten hold around 6.9% of the sample, which has more than 85,000 clones, approximately 90% seen once. This material consisted of peripheral blood, taken on day 0 of AZD1222 vaccination. The TCR originated in an adult in good health. The V call is TRBV12-5, the J call TRBJ1-5, with D possibly TRBD1 on 5 matching bases. The CDR3 DNA reads TGTGCTAGTGGTTTGGCTCGGGGGGGTCAGCCCCAGCATTTT. Protein: CASGLARGGQPQHF.